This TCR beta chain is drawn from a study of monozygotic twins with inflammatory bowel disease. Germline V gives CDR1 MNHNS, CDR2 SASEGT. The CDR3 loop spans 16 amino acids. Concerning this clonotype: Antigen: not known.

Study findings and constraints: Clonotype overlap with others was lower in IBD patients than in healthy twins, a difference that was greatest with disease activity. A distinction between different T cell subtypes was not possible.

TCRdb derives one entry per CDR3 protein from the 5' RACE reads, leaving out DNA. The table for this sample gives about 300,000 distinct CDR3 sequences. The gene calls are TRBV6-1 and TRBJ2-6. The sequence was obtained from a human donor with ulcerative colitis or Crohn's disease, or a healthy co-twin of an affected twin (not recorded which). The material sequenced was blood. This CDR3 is CASRVESSSGANVLTF.